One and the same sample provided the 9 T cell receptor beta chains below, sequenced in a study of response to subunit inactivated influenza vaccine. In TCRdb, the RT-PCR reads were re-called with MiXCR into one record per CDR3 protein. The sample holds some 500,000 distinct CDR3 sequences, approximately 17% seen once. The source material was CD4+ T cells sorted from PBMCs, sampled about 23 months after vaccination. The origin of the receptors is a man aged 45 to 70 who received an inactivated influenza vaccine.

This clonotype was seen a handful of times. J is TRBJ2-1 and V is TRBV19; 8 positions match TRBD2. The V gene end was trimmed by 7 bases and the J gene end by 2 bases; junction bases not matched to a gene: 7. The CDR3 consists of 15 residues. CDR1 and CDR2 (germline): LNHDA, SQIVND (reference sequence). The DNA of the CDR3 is TGTGCCAGTAACTTAGCGGGAATGGCCTACAATGAGCAGTTCTTC. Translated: CASNLAGMAYNEQFF.

Here the CDR3 reads CATSPPAGAFSYNEQFF. DNA for the CDR3: TGTGCCACCAGTCCTCCAGCGGGGGCCTTCTCCTACAATGAGCAGTTCTTC. The V call is TRBV24-1, the J call TRBJ2-1, with 8 bases that match TRBD2. Germline V gives CDR1 KGHDR, CDR2 SFDVKD. The CDR3 loop spans 17 amino acids. The ends lost 6 bases at V and 0 bases at J; junction bases unmatched: 9.

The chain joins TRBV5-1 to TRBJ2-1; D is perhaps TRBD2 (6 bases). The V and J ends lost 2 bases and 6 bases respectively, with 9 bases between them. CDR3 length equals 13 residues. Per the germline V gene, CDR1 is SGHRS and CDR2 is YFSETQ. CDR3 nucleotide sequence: TGCGCCAGCAGCTTAGCGGGCCGCAATGAGCAGTTCTTC. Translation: CASSLAGRNEQFF.

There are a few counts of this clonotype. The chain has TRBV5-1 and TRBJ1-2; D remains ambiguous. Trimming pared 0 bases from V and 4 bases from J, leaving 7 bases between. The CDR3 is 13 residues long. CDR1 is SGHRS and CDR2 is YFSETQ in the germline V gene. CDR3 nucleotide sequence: TGCGCCAGCAGCTTGGTTACGGGCTATGGCTACACCTTC. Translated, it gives CASSLVTGYGYTF.

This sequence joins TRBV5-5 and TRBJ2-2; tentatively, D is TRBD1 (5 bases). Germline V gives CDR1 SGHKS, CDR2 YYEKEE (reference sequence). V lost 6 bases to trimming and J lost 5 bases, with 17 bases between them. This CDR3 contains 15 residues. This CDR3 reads CASNIGRVTTGELFF. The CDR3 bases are TGTGCCAGCAACATCGGCAGGGTAACGACCGGGGAGCTGTTTTTT.

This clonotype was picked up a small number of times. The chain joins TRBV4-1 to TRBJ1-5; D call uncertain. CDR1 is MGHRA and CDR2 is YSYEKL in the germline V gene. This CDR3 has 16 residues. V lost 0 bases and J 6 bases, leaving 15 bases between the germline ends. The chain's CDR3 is CASSQDYGQEVQPQHF. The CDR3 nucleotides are TGCGCCAGCAGCCAAGATTATGGGCAGGAGGTTCAGCCCCAGCATTTT.

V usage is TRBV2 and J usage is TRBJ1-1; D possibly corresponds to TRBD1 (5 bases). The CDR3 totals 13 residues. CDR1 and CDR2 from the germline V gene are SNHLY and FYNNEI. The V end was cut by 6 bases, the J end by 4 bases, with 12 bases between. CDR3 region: CASRPTGGTEAFF. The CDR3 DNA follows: TGTGCCAGCAGACCAACAGGAGGCACTGAAGCTTTCTTT.

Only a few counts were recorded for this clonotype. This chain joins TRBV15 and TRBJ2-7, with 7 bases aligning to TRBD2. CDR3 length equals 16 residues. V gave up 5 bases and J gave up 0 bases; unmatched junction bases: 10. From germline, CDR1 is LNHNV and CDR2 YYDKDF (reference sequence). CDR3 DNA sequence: TGTGCCACCAGCGACCCCGGCGCGGGGGTCTCCTACGAGCAGTACTTC. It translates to CATSDPGAGVSYEQYF. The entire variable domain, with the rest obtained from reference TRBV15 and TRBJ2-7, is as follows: DAMVIQNPRYQVTQFGKPVTLSCSQTLNHNVMYWYQQKSSQAPKLLFHYYDKDFNNEADTPDNFQSRRPNTSFCFLDIRSPGLGDTAMYLCATSDPGAGVSYEQYFGPGTRLTVT.

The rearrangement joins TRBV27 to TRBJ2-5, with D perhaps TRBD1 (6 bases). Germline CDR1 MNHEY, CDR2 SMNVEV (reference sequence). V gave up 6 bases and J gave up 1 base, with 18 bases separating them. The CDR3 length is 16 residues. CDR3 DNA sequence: TGTGCCAGCAGGATACGGGCTCAGGGGACCCAAGAGACCCAGTACTTC. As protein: CASRIRAQGTQETQYF.